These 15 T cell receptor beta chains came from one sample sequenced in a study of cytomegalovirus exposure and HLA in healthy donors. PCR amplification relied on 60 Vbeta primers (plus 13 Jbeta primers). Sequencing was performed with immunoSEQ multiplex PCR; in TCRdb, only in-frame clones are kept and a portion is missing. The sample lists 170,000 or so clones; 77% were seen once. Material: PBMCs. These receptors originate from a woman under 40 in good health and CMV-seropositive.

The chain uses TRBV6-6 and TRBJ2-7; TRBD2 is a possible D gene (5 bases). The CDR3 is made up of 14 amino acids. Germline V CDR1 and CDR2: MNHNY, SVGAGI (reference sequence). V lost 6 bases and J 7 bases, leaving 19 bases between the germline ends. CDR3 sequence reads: CASRGAASYGEQYF. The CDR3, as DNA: TGTGCCAGCAGGGGAGCGGCCAGTTACGGGGAGCAGTACTTC.

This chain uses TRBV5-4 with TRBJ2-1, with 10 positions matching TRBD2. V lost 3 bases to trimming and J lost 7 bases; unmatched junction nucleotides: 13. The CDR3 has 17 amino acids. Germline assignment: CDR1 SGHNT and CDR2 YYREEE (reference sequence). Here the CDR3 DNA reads TGTGCCAGCAGCTCGGAACTAGCGGGAATGGGGGGAAATGAGCAGTTCTTC. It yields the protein CASSSELAGMGGNEQFF.

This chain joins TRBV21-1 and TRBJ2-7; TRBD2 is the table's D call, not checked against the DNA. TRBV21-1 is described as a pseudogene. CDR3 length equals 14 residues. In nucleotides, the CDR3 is TGTGCCAGCAGCGGCGGGAGACTTCTCTACGAGCAGTACTTC. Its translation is CASSGGRLLYEQYF.

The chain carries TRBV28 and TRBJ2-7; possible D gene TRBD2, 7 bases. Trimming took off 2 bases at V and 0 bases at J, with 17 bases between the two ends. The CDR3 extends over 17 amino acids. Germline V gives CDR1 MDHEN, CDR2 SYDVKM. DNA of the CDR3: TGTGCCAGCAGTTTACCCCCCGGGGCGGGGGCCTCCTACGAGCAGTACTTC. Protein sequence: CASSLPPGAGASYEQYF. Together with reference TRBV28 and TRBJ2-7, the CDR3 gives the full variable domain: DVKVTQSSRYLVKRTGEKVFLECVQDMDHENMFWYRQDPGLGLRLIYFSYDVKMKEKGDIPEGYSVSREKKERFSLILESASTNQTSMYLCASSLPPGAGASYEQYFGPGTRLTVT.

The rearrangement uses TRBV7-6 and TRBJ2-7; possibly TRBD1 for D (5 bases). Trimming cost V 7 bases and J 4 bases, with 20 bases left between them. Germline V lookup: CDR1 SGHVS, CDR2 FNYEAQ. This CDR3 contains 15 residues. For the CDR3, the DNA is TGTGCCAGCACAAACCAGGGTCTGGGGCCTTACGAGCAGTACTTC. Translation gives CASTNQGLGPYEQYF. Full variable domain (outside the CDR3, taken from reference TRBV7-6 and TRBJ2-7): GAGVSQSPRYKVTKRGQDVALRCDPISGHVSLYWYRQALGQGPEFLTYFNYEAQQDKSGLPNDRFSAERPEGSISTLTIQRTEQRDSAMYRCASTNQGLGPYEQYFGPGTRLTVT.

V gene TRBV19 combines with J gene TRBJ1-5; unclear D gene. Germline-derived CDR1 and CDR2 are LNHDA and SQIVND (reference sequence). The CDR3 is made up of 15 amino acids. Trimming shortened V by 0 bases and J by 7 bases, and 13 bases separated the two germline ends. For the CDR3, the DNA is TGTGCCAGTAGTATAGAAGGCATTGCGGGCCAGCCCCAGCATTTT. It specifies CASSIEGIAGQPQHF.

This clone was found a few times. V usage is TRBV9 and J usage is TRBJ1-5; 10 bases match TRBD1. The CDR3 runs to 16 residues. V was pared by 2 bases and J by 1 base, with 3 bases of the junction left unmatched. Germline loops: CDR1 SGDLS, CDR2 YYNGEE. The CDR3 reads CASSVGDRGSNQPQHF. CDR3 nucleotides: TGTGCCAGCAGCGTCGGGGACAGGGGAAGCAATCAGCCCCAGCATTTT.

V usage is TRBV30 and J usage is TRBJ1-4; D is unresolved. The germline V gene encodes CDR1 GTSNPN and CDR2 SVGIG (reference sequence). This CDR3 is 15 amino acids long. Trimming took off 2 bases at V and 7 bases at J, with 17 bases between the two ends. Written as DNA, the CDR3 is TGTGCCTGGAGTAGTACCGTGGAGCCTAGTGAAAAACTGTTTTTT. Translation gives CAWSSTVEPSEKLFF.

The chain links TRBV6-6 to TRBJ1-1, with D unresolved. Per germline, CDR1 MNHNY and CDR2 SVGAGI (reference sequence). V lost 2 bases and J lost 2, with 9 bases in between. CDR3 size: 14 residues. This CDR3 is CASSYLQDNTEAFF. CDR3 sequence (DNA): TGTGCCAGCAGTTACCTCCAGGATAACACTGAAGCTTTCTTT.

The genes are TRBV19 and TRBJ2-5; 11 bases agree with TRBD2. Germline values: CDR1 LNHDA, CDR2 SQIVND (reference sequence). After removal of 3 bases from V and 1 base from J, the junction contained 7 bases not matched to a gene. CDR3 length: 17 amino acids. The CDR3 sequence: CASSIHAGTSGQETQYF. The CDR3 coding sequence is TGTGCCAGTAGTATCCACGCCGGGACTAGCGGCCAAGAGACCCAGTACTTC.

CDR3 bases: TGTGCCAGCAGCGCTTATTCGGTAGAGTATGGCTACACCTTC. Its translation: CASSAYSVEYGYTF. V is TRBV7-8 and J is TRBJ1-2; no definite D call. Germline CDR1 is SGHVS and CDR2 is FQNEAQ. CDR3 length: 14 residues. The ends were cut back, 5 bases at V and 5 bases at J, with 15 bases in the middle.

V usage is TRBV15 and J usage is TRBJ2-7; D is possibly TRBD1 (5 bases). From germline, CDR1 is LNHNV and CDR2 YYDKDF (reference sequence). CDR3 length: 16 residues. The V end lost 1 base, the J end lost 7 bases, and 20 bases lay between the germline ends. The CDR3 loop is CATSRGPIDRTREQYF. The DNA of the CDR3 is TGTGCCACCAGCAGAGGCCCGATCGACAGAACGCGAGAGCAGTACTTC.

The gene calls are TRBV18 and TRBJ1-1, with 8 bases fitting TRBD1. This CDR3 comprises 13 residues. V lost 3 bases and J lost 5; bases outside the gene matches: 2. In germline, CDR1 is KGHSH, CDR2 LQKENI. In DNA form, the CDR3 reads TGTGCCAGCTCACCGAACAGGGGGACTGAAGCTTTCTTT. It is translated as CASSPNRGTEAFF.

DNA for the CDR3: TGCGCCAGCAGCTTGGAGGGACAGGGAAACTATGGCTACACCTTC. Translating gives CASSLEGQGNYGYTF. This sequence joins TRBV5-1 and TRBJ1-2; 9 nucleotides match TRBD1. The CDR3 length is 15 residues. Germline V gene sequence: CDR1 SGHRS, CDR2 YFSETQ. The V and J ends lost 0 bases and 2 bases, in that order; junction bases with no gene match: 2.

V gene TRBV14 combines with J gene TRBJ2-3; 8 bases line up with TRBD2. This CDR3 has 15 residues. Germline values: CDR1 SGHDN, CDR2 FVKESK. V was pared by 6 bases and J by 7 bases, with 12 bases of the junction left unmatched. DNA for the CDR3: TGTGCCAGCAGGCTTAGCGGGACGGAACCATATACGCAGTATTTT. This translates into CASRLSGTEPYTQYF.